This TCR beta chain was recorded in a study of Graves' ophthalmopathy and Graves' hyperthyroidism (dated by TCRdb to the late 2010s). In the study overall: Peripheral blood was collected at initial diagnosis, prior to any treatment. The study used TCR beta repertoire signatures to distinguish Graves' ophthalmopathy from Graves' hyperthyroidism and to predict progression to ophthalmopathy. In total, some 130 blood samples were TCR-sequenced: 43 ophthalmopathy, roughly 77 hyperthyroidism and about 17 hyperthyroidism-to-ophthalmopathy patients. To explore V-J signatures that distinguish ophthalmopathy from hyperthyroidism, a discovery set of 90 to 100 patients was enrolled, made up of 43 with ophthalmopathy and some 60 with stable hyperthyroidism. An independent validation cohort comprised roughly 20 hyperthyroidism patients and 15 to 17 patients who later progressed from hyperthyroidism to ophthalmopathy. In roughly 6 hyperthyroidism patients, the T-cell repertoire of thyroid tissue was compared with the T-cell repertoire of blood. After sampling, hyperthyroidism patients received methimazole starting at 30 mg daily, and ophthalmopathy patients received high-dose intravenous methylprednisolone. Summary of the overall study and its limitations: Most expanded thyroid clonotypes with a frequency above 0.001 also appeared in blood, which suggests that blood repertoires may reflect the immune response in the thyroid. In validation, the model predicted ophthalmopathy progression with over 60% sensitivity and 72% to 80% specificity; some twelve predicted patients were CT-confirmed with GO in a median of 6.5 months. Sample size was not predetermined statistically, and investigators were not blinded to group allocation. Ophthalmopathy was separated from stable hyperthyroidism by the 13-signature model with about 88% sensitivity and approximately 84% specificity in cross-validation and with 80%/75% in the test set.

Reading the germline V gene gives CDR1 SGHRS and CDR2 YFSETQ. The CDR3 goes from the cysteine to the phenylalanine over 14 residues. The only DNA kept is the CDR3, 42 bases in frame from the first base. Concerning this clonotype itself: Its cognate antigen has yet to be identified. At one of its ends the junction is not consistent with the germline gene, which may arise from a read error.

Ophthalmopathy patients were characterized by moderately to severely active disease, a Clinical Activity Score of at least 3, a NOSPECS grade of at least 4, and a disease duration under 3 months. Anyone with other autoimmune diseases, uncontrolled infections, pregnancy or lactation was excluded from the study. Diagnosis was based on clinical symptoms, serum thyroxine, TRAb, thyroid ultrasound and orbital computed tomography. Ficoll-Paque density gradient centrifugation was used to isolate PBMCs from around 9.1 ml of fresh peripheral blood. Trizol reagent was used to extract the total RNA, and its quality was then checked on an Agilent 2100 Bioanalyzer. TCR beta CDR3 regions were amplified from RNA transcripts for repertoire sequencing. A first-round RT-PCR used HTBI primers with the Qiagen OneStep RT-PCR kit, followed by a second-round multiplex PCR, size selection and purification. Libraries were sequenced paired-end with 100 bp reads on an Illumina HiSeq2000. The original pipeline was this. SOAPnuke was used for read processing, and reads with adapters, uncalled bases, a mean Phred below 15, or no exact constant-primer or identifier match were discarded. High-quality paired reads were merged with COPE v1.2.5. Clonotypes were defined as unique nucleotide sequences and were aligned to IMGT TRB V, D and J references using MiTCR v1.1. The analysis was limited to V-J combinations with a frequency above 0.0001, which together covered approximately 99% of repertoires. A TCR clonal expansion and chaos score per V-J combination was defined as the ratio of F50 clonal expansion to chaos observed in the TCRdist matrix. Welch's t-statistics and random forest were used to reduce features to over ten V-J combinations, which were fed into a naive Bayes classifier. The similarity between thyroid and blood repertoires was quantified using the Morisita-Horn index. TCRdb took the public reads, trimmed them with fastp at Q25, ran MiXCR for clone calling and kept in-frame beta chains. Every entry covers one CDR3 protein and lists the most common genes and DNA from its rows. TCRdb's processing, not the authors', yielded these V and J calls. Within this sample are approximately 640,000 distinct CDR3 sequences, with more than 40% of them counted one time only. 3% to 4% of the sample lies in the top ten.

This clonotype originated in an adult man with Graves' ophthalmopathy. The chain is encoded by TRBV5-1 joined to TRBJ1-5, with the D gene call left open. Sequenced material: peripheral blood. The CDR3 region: CASSFGRLIKPQHF. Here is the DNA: TGTGCCAGCAGCTTTGGCCGGCTAATCAAGCCCCAGCATTTT.